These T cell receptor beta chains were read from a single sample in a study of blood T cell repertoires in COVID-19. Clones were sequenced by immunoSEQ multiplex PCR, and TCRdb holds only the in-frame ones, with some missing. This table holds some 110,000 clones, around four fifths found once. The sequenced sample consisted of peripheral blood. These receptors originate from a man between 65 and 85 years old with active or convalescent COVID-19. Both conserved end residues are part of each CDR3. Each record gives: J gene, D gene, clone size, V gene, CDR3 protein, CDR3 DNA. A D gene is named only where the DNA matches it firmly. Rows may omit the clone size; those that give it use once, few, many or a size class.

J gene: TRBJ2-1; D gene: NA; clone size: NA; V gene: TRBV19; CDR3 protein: CASMSPGTYNEQFF; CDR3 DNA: TGTGCCAGTATGTCCCCAGGCACCTACAATGAGCAGTTCTTC
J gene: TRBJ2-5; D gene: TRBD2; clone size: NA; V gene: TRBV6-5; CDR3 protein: CASKISSGTETQYF; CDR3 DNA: TGTGCCAGCAAGATCTCTAGCGGGACAGAGACCCAGTACTTC
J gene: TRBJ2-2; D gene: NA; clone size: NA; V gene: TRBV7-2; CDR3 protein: CASSLRGAGTGELFF; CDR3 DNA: TGTGCCAGCAGCCTTAGGGGCGCGGGGACCGGGGAGCTGTTTTTT
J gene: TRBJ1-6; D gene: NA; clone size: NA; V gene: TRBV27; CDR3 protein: CASSLAENSPLHF; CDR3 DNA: TGTGCCAGCAGTTTAGCAGAAAATTCACCCCTCCACTTT
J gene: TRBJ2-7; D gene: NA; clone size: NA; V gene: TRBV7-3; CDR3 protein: CASSLTDKSEQYF; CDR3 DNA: TGTGCCAGCAGCTTAACGGACAAAAGCGAGCAGTACTTC
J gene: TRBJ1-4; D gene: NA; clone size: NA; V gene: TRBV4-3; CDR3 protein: CASSQDFKRLDEKLFF; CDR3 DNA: TGCGCCAGCAGCCAAGATTTCAAACGACTCGATGAAAAACTGTTTTTT
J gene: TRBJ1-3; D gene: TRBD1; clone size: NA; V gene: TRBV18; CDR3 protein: CASSPVQGLGNTIYF; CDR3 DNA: TGTGCCAGCTCACCAGTACAGGGGCTTGGAAACACCATATATTTT
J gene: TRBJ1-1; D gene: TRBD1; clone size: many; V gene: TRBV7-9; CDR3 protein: CASSEQGVGTEAFF; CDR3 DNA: TGTGCCAGCAGCGAGCAGGGGGTCGGCACTGAAGCTTTCTTT
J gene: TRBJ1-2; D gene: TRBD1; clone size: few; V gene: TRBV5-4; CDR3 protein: CASSPGQYNNYGYTF; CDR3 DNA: TGTGCCAGCAGCCCGGGACAGTACAATAACTATGGCTACACCTTC
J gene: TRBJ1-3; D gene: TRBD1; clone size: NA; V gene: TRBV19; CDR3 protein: CASSRQGGNTIYF; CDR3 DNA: TGTGCCAGTAGCCGACAGGGTGGAAACACCATATATTTT
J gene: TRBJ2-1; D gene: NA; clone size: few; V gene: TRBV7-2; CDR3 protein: CASSLAGAAGVYNEQFF; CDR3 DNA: TGTGCCAGCAGCTTAGCGGGGGCGGCGGGAGTGTACAATGAGCAGTTCTTC
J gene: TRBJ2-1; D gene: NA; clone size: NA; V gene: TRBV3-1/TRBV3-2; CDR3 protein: CASSQGGREKQFF; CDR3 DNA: TGTGCCAGCAGCCAAGGGGGTAGGGAGAAGCAGTTCTTC
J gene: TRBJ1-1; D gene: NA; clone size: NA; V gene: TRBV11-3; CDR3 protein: CASSKDRQHTEAFF; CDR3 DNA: TGTGCCAGCAGCAAGGACAGACAACACACTGAAGCTTTCTTT
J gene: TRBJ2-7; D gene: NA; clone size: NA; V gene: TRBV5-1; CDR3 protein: CASSQDSSPRRQYF; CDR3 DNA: TGCGCCAGCAGCCAAGATTCAAGCCCGCGGCGGCAGTACTTC
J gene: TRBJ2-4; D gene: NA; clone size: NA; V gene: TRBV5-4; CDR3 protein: CASSGGFEKYDIQYF; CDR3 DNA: TGTGCCAGCAGCGGGGGGTTCGAAAAGTACGACATTCAGTACTTC
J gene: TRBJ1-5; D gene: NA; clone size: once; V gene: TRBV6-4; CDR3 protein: CASSETVDNQPQHF; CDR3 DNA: TGTGCCAGCAGTGAGACAGTCGACAATCAGCCCCAGCATTTT
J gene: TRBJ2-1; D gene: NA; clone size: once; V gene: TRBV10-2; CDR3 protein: CASSEFGEQFF; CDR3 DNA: TGCGCCAGCAGTGAGTTCGGTGAGCAGTTCTTC
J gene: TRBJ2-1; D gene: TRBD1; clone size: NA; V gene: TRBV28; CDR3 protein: CASSSPGQGAGEQFF; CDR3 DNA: TGTGCCAGCAGTTCTCCGGGACAGGGGGCGGGTGAGCAGTTCTTC
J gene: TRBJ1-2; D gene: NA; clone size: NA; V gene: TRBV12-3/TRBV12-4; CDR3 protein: CASSFAANYGYTF; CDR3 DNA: TGTGCCAGCAGTTTCGCAGCGAACTATGGCTACACCTTC
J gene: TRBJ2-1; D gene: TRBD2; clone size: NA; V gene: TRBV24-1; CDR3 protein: CATSDSGTSGSTSHNNEQFF; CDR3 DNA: TGTGCCACCAGTGATTCGGGGACTAGCGGGTCGACCTCTCATAACAATGAGCAGTTCTTC
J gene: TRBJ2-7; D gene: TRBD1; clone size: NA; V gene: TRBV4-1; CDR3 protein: CASSKGSRGQDEQYF; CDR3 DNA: TGCGCCAGCAGCAAGGGGAGCCGGGGACAGGACGAGCAGTACTTC
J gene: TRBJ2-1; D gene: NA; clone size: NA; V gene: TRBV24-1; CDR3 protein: CATSDSQGFIDEQFF; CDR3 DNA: TGTGCCACCAGTGATTCACAGGGCTTTATCGATGAGCAGTTCTTC
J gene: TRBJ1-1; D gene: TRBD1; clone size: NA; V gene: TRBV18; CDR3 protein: CASSPIQGAGTEAFF; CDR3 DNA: TGTGCCAGCTCACCGATTCAGGGGGCAGGAACTGAAGCTTTCTTT
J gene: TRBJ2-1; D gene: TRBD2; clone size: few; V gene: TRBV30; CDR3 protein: CAWSRTSGGYEQFF; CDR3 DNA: TGTGCCTGGAGTAGGACTAGCGGGGGGTATGAGCAGTTCTTC
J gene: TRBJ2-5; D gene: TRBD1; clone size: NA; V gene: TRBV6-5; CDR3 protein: CASSWTGRETQYF; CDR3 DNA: TGTGCCAGCAGTTGGACAGGGCGGGAGACCCAGTACTTC
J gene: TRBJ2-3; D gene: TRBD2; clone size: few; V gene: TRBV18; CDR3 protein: CASSPLRLAGEDSDTQYF; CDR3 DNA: TGTGCCAGCTCACCGCTCCGACTAGCGGGAGAGGATTCAGATACGCAGTATTTT
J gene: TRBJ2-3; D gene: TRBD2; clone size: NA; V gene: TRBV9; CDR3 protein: CATQLGGTRFPDTQYF; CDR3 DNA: TGTGCCACGCAATTGGGGGGGACCCGCTTCCCAGATACGCAGTATTTT
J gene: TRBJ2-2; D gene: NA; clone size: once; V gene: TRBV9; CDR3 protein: CASSGPNTGELFF; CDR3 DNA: TGTGCCAGCAGCGGGCCGAACACCGGGGAGCTGTTTTTT
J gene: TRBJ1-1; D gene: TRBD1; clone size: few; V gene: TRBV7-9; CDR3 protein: CASSTGQVSIEAFF; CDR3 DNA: TGTGCCAGCAGCACCGGACAGGTCAGCATTGAAGCTTTCTTT
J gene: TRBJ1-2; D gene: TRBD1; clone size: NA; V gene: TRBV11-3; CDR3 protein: CASSATPGQGAENYGYTF; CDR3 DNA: TGTGCCAGCAGCGCAACACCGGGACAGGGGGCGGAAAACTATGGCTACACCTTC
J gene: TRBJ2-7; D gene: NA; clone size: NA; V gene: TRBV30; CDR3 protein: CAWSWGAEQYF; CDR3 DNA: TGTGCCTGGAGTTGGGGAGCCGAGCAGTACTTC
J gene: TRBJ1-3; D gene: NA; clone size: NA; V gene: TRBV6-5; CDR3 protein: CASSTTGGSGNTIYF; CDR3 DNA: TGTGCCAGCAGTACAACAGGTGGCTCTGGAAACACCATATATTTT
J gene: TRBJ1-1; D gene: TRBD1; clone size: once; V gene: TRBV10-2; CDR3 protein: CASSESRAGTGTTEAFF; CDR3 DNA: TGCGCCAGCAGTGAGTCGAGGGCCGGGACAGGGACCACTGAAGCTTTCTTT
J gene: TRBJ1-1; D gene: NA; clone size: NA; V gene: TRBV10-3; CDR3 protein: CAISESTRTDTEAFF; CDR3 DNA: TGTGCCATCAGTGAGTCGACTCGGACAGACACTGAAGCTTTCTTT
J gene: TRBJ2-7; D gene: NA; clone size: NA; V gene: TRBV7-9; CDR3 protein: CASSSDTSYEQYF; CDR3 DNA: TGTGCCAGCAGCTCAGACACGTCCTACGAGCAGTACTTC
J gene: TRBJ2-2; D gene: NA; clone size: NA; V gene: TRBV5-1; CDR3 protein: CASSFGGPDTGELFF; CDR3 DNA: TGCGCCAGCAGCTTTGGAGGGCCGGACACCGGGGAGCTGTTTTTT
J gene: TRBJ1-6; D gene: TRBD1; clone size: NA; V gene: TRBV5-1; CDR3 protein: CASSSRTGSSYNSPLHF; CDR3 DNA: TGCGCCAGCAGCTCCCGGACAGGAAGCTCCTATAATTCACCCCTCCACTTT
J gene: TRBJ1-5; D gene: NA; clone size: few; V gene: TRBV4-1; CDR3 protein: CASSDPGVVQPQHF; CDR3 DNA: TGCGCCAGCAGCGATCCGGGGGTTGTACAGCCCCAGCATTTT
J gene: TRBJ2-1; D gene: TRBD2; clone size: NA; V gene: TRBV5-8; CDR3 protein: CASSRLAGDEQFF; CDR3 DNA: TGTGCCAGCAGCAGACTAGCGGGGGATGAGCAGTTCTTC